The 14 T cell receptor beta chains listed next were all sequenced from one sample in a study of blood T cell repertoires in COVID-19. Here immunoSEQ multiplex PCR was the method, and the copy in TCRdb shows in-frame clones only, minus some. The table records hundreds of thousands of clones, 80% to 90% of them present only once. The specimen was PBMCs or T cells enriched from blood (not recorded which). Source of these receptors: a man aged 30 to 45 who had recovered from COVID-19.

V usage is TRBV7-3 and J usage is TRBJ2-1; D remains ambiguous. The CDR3 is 13 amino acids. V was cut by 2 bases and J by 6 bases, with 8 bases left in between. Looked up from germline, CDR1 is SGHTA and CDR2 is FQGTGA. The CDR3: CASSLASGNEQFF. The CDR3, as DNA: TGTGCCAGCAGCTTAGCTAGTGGCAATGAGCAGTTCTTC.

This chain links TRBV5-8 with TRBJ2-2; 10 bases are shared with TRBD2. Losses at the gene ends were 0 bases for V and 5 bases for J; bases not matched to a gene: 4. The CDR3 consists of 16 residues. Germline V CDR1 and CDR2: SGHTS, YDEGEE. Here the CDR3 DNA reads TGTGCCAGCAGCTTGGTGGCTAGCGGGAGAACCGGGGAGCTGTTTTTT. It is translated as CASSLVASGRTGELFF.

This rearrangement joins TRBV19 to TRBJ1-1; D gene unclear. V dropped 7 bases and J dropped 2 bases, with 8 bases sitting between them. Germline V gene sequence: CDR1 LNHDA, CDR2 SQIVND (reference sequence). The CDR3 consists of 12 residues. The CDR3 sequence is CASNHKNTEAFF. As DNA, the CDR3 is TGTGCCAGTAATCACAAAAACACTGAAGCTTTCTTT.

Only a few counts were recorded for this clone. This chain links TRBV9 with TRBJ2-7; 9 nucleotides align to TRBD2. Germline-derived CDR1 and CDR2 are SGDLS and YYNGEE. J lost 6 bases, V lost 0 bases, and 7 bases had no gene match. CDR3 length equals 15 residues. The CDR3 loop is CASSVAGELAGEQYF. DNA of the CDR3: TGTGCCAGCAGCGTAGCGGGAGAACTAGCGGGCGAGCAGTACTTC.

V is TRBV7-2 and J is TRBJ1-1, with D possibly being TRBD1 (5 bases). There are 17 residues in the CDR3. Trimming took off 5 bases at V and 0 bases at J, with 19 bases between the two ends. Germline CDR1 SGHTA, CDR2 FQGNSA. This CDR3 is CASSPSGGVWMNTEAFF. CDR3 nucleotide sequence: TGTGCCAGCAGCCCCTCGGGGGGGGTCTGGATGAACACTGAAGCTTTCTTT. The whole variable domain, remainder taken from reference TRBV7-2 and TRBJ1-1, is GAGVSQSPSNKVTEKGKDVELRCDPISGHTALYWYRQSLGQGLEFLIYFQGNSAPDKSGLPSDRFSAERTGGSVSTLTIQRTQQEDSAVYLCASSPSGGVWMNTEAFFGQGTRLTVV.

The V and J genes are TRBV30 and TRBJ1-6; 8 bases align to TRBD1. Germline V gene lookup returns CDR1 GTSNPN and CDR2 SVGIG (reference sequence). The CDR3 totals 19 residues. Trimming at V came to 2 bases and at J to 0 bases, leaving 12 bases not matched to a gene. The DNA for the CDR3 is TGTGCCTGGAGTATCCCCGGGACAGGCGAAAGCTCCTATAATTCACCCCTCCACTTT. It yields the protein CAWSIPGTGESSYNSPLHF. The variable domain in full, with the rest retrieved from reference TRBV30 and TRBJ1-6, is SQTIHQWPATLVQPVGSPLSLECTVEGTSNPNLYWYRQAAGRGLQLLFYSVGIGQISSEVPQNLSASRPQDRQFILSSKKLLLSDSGFYLCAWSIPGTGESSYNSPLHFGNGTRLTVT.

V and J are TRBV7-9 and TRBJ2-6; D ambiguous. The CDR3 sequence is 15 residues long. Germline V gives CDR1 SEHNR, CDR2 FQNEAQ (reference sequence). This CDR3 is CANSWRDSGANVLTF. Here the CDR3 DNA reads TGTGCGAATAGTTGGAGAGATTCTGGGGCCAACGTCCTGACTTTC.

The chain recombines TRBV29-1 with TRBJ2-2; TRBD2 is a possible D gene (5 bases). The CDR3 sequence is 14 residues long. Germline loops: CDR1 SQVTM, CDR2 ANQGSEA. Deletions cut 1 base from V and 2 bases from J, with 8 bases between. The CDR3 coding sequence is TGCAGCGTTGAAGCTAGCAGAAACACCGGGGAGCTGTTTTTT. It codes for CSVEASRNTGELFF.

The V and J genes are TRBV4-1 and TRBJ1-4; the D is unclear. The germline CDR1 and CDR2 sequences are MGHRA and YSYEKL. V was cut by 6 bases and J by 4 bases, with 6 bases left in between. The CDR3 has 12 residues. DNA for the CDR3: TGCGCCAGCAGGAGAGATAATGAAAAACTGTTTTTT. This gives the protein CASRRDNEKLFF.

The chain is built from TRBV19 and TRBJ2-6; 11 bases line up with TRBD2. The germline V gene has CDR1 LNHDA and CDR2 SQIVND (reference sequence). The CDR3 has 17 amino acids. V gave up 4 bases and J gave up 4 bases; unmatched junction bases: 6. The CDR3 loop reads CASSTTSGSRGANVLTF. CDR3 DNA sequence: TGTGCCAGTAGTACCACTAGCGGGAGTAGAGGGGCCAACGTCCTGACTTTC.

This CDR3 is CASSPGEYTDTQYF. The CDR3 coding sequence is TGTGCCAGCAGCCCGGGGGAATACACAGATACGCAGTATTTT. The rearrangement uses TRBV7-9 and TRBJ2-3, with a tentative D call TRBD2 (6 bases). Looked up from germline, CDR1 is SEHNR and CDR2 is FQNEAQ (reference sequence). The CDR3 totals 14 residues. Deletions cut 5 bases from V and 2 bases from J, with 11 bases between.

The chain has TRBV12-3 or TRBV12-4 and TRBJ1-1; 10 nucleotides match TRBD1. Losses at the gene ends were 5 bases for V and 13 bases for J; bases not matched to a gene: 7. This CDR3 comprises 12 residues. The CDR3 is CASSGTGVLVFF. CDR3 sequence (DNA): TGTGCCAGCAGTGGGACAGGGGTGTTGGTTTTCTTT.

This clone was observed once. The identical CDR3 is also encoded by other nucleotide sequences in the sample. The chain employs TRBV6-5 and TRBJ1-3, with a weak D call TRBD1 (6 bases). This CDR3 has 15 amino acids. Between the trimmed V and J ends, which lost 0 bases and 4 bases, there was a span of 10 bases. Germline assignment: CDR1 MNHEY and CDR2 SVGAGI. The CDR3 coding sequence is TGTGCCAGCAGTTACTCCCAGGGGCGCGGAAACACCATATATTTT. It specifies CASSYSQGRGNTIYF.

This rearrangement joins TRBV7-3 to TRBJ1-1; D is unresolved. V lost 5 bases and J 5 bases, leaving 12 bases between the germline ends. Germline loops: CDR1 SGHTA, CDR2 FQGTGA. There are 13 residues in the CDR3. The CDR3 spells CASSVQVGTEAFF. The CDR3 coding sequence is TGTGCCAGCAGCGTCCAGGTTGGGACTGAAGCTTTCTTT.